The rows below give T cell receptor beta chains drawn from one sample of a study of blood T cell repertoires in COVID-19. The data were produced by immunoSEQ multiplex PCR, yet TCRdb's version contains in-frame clones alone and is incomplete. Of some 100,000 clones listed, 87% are singletons. Sequenced material: peripheral blood. The receptors stem from a man aged 25-45 years in a cohort sampled during active COVID-19. Both conserved end residues are part of each CDR3. D genes are given only for firm matches. Expanded clones are given a class, and other clones once, few, many or no size at all.

J gene,clone size,D gene,V gene,CDR3 DNA,CDR3 protein
TRBJ2-5,once,.,TRBV9,TGTGCCAGCAGCCCCGTAAGGGTAGCGGCCCAAGAGACCCAGTACTTC,CASSPVRVAAQETQYF
TRBJ2-5,.,.,TRBV27,TGTGCCAGCAGCGGGGTAGGGCAAGAGACCCAGTACTTC,CASSGVGQETQYF
TRBJ1-2,.,TRBD1,TRBV9,TGTGCCAGCAGCGGACAGGGGGCGATAGGCAACTATGGCTACACCTTC,CASSGQGAIGNYGYTF
TRBJ2-7,.,.,TRBV12-3/TRBV12-4,TGTGCCAGCAGTTTGTCGGGATGGGACGAGCAGTACTTC,CASSLSGWDEQYF
TRBJ1-2,.,.,TRBV21-1,TGTGCCAGCACCGCCCCCGGGACAGGGAAAGTTGGCTACACCTTC,CASTAPGTGKVGYTF
TRBJ2-7,.,TRBD1,TRBV5-8,TGTGCCAGCAGTTTTCGGGACAGAAGCTACGAGCAGTACTTC,CASSFRDRSYEQYF
TRBJ2-7,.,TRBD2,TRBV5-6,TGTGCCAGCAGCCCGGGGACTAGCGGGGGGAGCTCCTACGAGCAGTACTTC,CASSPGTSGGSSYEQYF
TRBJ2-6,.,.,TRBV18,TGTGCCAGCTCACCAATGGAGAATCCAGGGGCCAACGTCCTGACTTTC,CASSPMENPGANVLTF
TRBJ1-2,once,TRBD1,TRBV11-2,TGTGCCAGCAGCTTAAACGGGGACAGTCTCTACACCTTC,CASSLNGDSLYTF
TRBJ2-3,.,TRBD2,TRBV7-2,TGTGCCAGCAGCTTAGTGATGCGGGGGGGCAGGACAGATACGCAGTATTTT,CASSLVMRGGRTDTQYF
TRBJ1-6,.,.,TRBV24-1,TGTGCCACCAGTGAGGCAGGGGATAATTCACCCCTCCACTTT,CATSEAGDNSPLHF
TRBJ2-3,.,.,TRBV29-1,TGCAGCGTAGACACAGCTAGCACAGATACGCAGTATTTT,CSVDTASTDTQYF
TRBJ1-2,.,TRBD1,TRBV24-1,TGTGCCACCAGTGCGACAGGGCGAGATGGCTACACCTTC,CATSATGRDGYTF
TRBJ2-5,.,TRBD2,TRBV11-2,TGTGCCAGCAGCCCCGCGGGGGGTATAAAGACCCAGTACTTC,CASSPAGGIKTQYF
TRBJ1-3,.,.,TRBV11-2,TGTGCCAGCAGCTTATTAACAGGGCGCGTCTCTGGAAACACCATATATTTT,CASSLLTGRVSGNTIYF
TRBJ1-2,.,.,TRBV6-5,TGTGCCAGCAGGTTAACAGGGTTGGACTATGGCTACACCTTC,CASRLTGLDYGYTF
TRBJ2-1,few,TRBD2,TRBV4-3,TGCGCCAGCAGCCAAGCACTAGCGGGGGGGTACAATGAGCAGTTCTTC,CASSQALAGGYNEQFF
TRBJ1-4,.,TRBD1,TRBV6-1,TGTGCCAGCAGTGAACAGGGGGCGGTTGTCCAGAAACTGTTTTTT,CASSEQGAVVQKLFF
TRBJ1-2,.,.,TRBV7-2,TGTGCCAGCAGCTTAGCGGGGAGGGTCGGCTACACCTTC,CASSLAGRVGYTF
TRBJ1-4,.,.,TRBV5-8,TGTGCCAGCAGCTTGGGACAGAGCCCAAGGGATGAAAAACTGTTTTTT,CASSLGQSPRDEKLFF
TRBJ2-7,.,.,TRBV5-6,TGTGCCAGCAGCTTGGTCGGACTGACGATCATCTACGAGCAGTACTTC,CASSLVGLTIIYEQYF
TRBJ2-1,once,TRBD2,TRBV29-1,TGCAGCGTTGACCGGGGGGGGAATGAGCAGTTCTTC,CSVDRGGNEQFF
TRBJ1-2,.,TRBD1,TRBV6-4,TGTGCCAGCAGTGTTGACAGGGGCGATGGCTACACCTTC,CASSVDRGDGYTF
TRBJ1-2,.,.,TRBV6-6,TGTGCCAGCGTTTCCTCCGACAGCTGGGGCTACACCTTC,CASVSSDSWGYTF
TRBJ2-7,once,TRBD2,TRBV28,TGTGCCAGCAGTTTAGGGGGTCTGGCGGGGGGAGTGTACGAGCAGTACTTC,CASSLGGLAGGVYEQYF
TRBJ1-1,.,.,TRBV6-6,TGTGCCAGCAGACTACAGGAAACTGAAGCTTTCTTT,CASRLQETEAFF
TRBJ1-1,.,.,TRBV18,TGTGCCAGCTCACTTGAGACAGGAGACACTGAAGCTTTCTTT,CASSLETGDTEAFF
TRBJ2-3,.,TRBD2,TRBV4-1,TGCGCCAGCAGCCAAGTGGGGACTAGCGGGTTAGGGACAGATACGCAGTATTTT,CASSQVGTSGLGTDTQYF
TRBJ2-5,.,TRBD1,TRBV30,TGTGCCTGGACTACAGGGGGCCTACCTCAAGAGACCCAGTACTTC,CAWTTGGLPQETQYF
TRBJ2-1,.,.,TRBV11-3,TGTGCCAGCAGCTTAGGGGAGCCGAGCGAGCAGTTCTTC,CASSLGEPSEQFF
TRBJ1-2,.,TRBD1,TRBV5-6,TGTGCCAGCAGCTTGTGGGGACAGTCCGTTTATGGCTACACCTTC,CASSLWGQSVYGYTF
TRBJ2-7,.,.,TRBV5-1,TGCGCCAGCAGCTTGGACAGTAAAGGCGAGCAGTACTTC,CASSLDSKGEQYF
TRBJ1-1,few,TRBD1,TRBV25-1,TGTGCCAGCGGTTTCGGGACAGGGTTCGCTGAAGCTTTCTTT,CASGFGTGFAEAFF
TRBJ2-6,once,.,TRBV2,TGTGCCAGCAGTGAGTTCGGGTCGACCTCTGGGGCCAACGTCCTGACTTTC,CASSEFGSTSGANVLTF
TRBJ1-2,few,.,TRBV12-3/TRBV12-4,TGTGCCAGCAGCCCGGGACACTTGGGCTACACCTTC,CASSPGHLGYTF
TRBJ2-7,.,.,TRBV19,TGTGCCAGTAGTCGGACAGAGACCTACGAGCAGTACTTC,CASSRTETYEQYF
TRBJ2-7,.,TRBD1,TRBV29-1,TGCAGCGTGGCCAATAGACAGGGGACCTACGAGCAGTACTTC,CSVANRQGTYEQYF
TRBJ2-3,.,TRBD1,TRBV30,TGTGCCTGGAGGGAGACAGGGGGAGTCACAGATACGCAGTATTTT,CAWRETGGVTDTQYF
TRBJ1-4,.,.,TRBV5-5,TGTGCCAGCAGCCCGGATGGGACATACGGTGAAAAACTGTTTTTT,CASSPDGTYGEKLFF
TRBJ1-5,.,TRBD1,TRBV11-2,TGTGCCAGCAGCCGCGGGACAGGGGGTCTAATGCCCCAGCATTTT,CASSRGTGGLMPQHF
TRBJ1-1,.,.,TRBV6-6,TGTGCCAGCAGTCTGACCGACAGGCAGGCTGAAGCTTTCTTT,CASSLTDRQAEAFF
TRBJ2-2,.,TRBD2,TRBV5-8,TGTGCCAGCAGCTTGGAGGAGGTTGGGGGACTAGCGCCAACCGGGGAGCTGTTTTTT,CASSLEEVGGLAPTGELFF
TRBJ2-3,.,TRBD2,TRBV7-6,TGTGCCAGCAGCTTAGGCCAGCGGGGGGTCACAGATACGCAGTATTTT,CASSLGQRGVTDTQYF
TRBJ2-4,.,.,TRBV21-1,TGTGCCAGCAGCCAAAAGGCAGGGGTAGCCAAAAACATTCAGTACTTC,CASSQKAGVAKNIQYF
TRBJ2-7,.,.,TRBV11-3,TGTGCCAGCAGCCCGTGGACTAACTACGAGCAGTACTTC,CASSPWTNYEQYF
TRBJ2-3,.,TRBD2,TRBV10-1,TGCGCCAGCAGTGATGGGGGGGAGTTCACAGATACGCAGTATTTT,CASSDGGEFTDTQYF
TRBJ1-4,.,.,TRBV27,TGTGCCAGCAGTTTCCAGACAGGCGGGCGTGAAAAACTGTTTTTT,CASSFQTGGREKLFF
TRBJ2-3,.,.,TRBV28,TGTGCCAGCAGTGGACTGATAAGCACAGATACGCAGTATTTT,CASSGLISTDTQYF
TRBJ2-7,.,.,TRBV19,TGTGCCAGTTGCCGGGACTCCAGCTCCTACGAGCAGTACTTC,CASCRDSSSYEQYF
TRBJ2-1,.,.,TRBV6-5,TGTGCCAGCAGTTACTCGGGGAGCTCCTACAATGAGCAGTTCTTC,CASSYSGSSYNEQFF
TRBJ1-1,.,.,TRBV11-2,TGTGCCAGCAGCTTTACAGGGAAAGGGGACACTGAAGCTTTCTTT,CASSFTGKGDTEAFF
TRBJ1-2,.,TRBD1,TRBV4-1,TGCGCCAGCTCTCCGGGACAGGGGGCGCCCGGCTATGGCTACACCTTC,CASSPGQGAPGYGYTF
TRBJ2-7,.,.,TRBV12-3/TRBV12-4,TGTGCCAGCCTTTTATTCGGCTCCTACGAGCAGTACTTC,CASLLFGSYEQYF
TRBJ2-5,.,.,TRBV2,TGTGCCAGCGCCGGGACTGAAAAAGAGACCCAGTACTTC,CASAGTEKETQYF
TRBJ2-7,.,.,TRBV21-1,TGTGCCAGCAGCAATCCCGACAGGGGGCGTGAGGAAAACCCCTACGAGCAGTACTTC,CASSNPDRGREENPYEQYF